This TCR beta chain was observed in a study of T cell responses to AZD1222 COVID-19 vaccine. The assay was immunoSEQ multiplex PCR, and TCRdb's table has in-frame clones only and misses some. The data contain about 100,000 clones, 88% of them singletons. Overall study results and limits: Seropositive status at baseline applied to only 5 or 6 AZD1222 recipients. Females made up more of the donors, who were largely white British, and clonal diversity may have come out too low.

Turning to this clone: What it binds is unknown.

The receptor was derived from an adult in good health. The material was peripheral blood, obtained on day 0 of AZD1222 vaccination.

The CDR3 spells CASSSVDRFYGYTF. In DNA form, the CDR3 reads TGTGCCAGCAGTTCGGTTGACAGGTTCTATGGCTACACCTTC. This sequence joins TRBV6-2 or TRBV6-3 and TRBJ1-2; D is perhaps TRBD1 (6 bases). Germline-derived CDR1 and CDR2 are MNHEY and SVGEGT. Trimming took 4 bases from V and 4 from J, leaving 13 bases between them. The CDR3 contains 14 residues.